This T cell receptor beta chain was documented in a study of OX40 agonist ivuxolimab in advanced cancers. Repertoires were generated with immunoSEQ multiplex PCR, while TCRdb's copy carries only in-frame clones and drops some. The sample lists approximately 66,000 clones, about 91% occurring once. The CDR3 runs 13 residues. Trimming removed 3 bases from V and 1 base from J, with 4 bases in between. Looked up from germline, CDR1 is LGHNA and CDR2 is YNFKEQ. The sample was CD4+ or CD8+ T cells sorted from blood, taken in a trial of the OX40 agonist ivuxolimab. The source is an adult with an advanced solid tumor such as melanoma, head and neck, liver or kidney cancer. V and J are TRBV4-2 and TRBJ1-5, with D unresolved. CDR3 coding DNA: TGTGCCAGCAGCCAGGGGAGCAATCAGCCCCAGCATTTT. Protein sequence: CASSQGSNQPQHF.